This T cell receptor (beta chain) was sequenced during a study of early T cells in non-severe SARS-CoV-2 infection (dated by TCRdb to about 2021). With respect to the entire study: TCR sequencing used bulk RNA from unsorted whole blood, so alpha and beta chains could not be paired.

The library was built by means of 5' RACE. The sequencer listed for this sample is NextSeq 500. Unique molecular identifiers were attached to individual cDNA molecules in the TCR library protocol so that sequencing error and PCR bias could be corrected. Both TCR alpha and beta chains were sequenced, and tight co-correlation was observed between alpha and beta sequence abundances in each sample. Turning to the authors' computational methods: Decombinator V4 was used to perform V gene, J gene and CDR3 annotation of TCR sequences. TCRs were defined as expanded if a significant change between any two time points was detected under a Poisson model with p below 0.0001. TCR abundances were normalised to the total number of TCRs sequenced per sample and were expressed as counts per million. MAIT TCRs were defined by TRAV1-2 paired with TRAJ12, TRAJ20 or TRAJ33, and iNKT TCRs by TRAV10 paired with TRAJ18. VDJdb, accessed 1 November 2021, was searched for CMV, EBV and SARS-CoV-2 annotated TCRs, with TCRs annotated for multiple antigens excluded. In TCRdb, the public reads were trimmed at Q25 with fastp and aligned with MiXCR, with productive beta chains retained. Identical CDR3 protein sequences are pooled into one entry, listed with their most common genes and DNA. Here the V and J calls rest on TCRdb's processing, not on the authors' analysis. This sample is represented by 45,000 to 70,000 distinct CDR3 sequences; 11% of them were singletons. The leading ten clones occupy about 9.4% of the sample.

Set within a cohort of healthcare workers in London, UK, this nested case-control study involved weekly PCR testing of nasopharyngeal swabs along with blood sampling. Healthcare workers were recruited between 23 and 31 March 2020, during the week of the UK lockdown, and were followed weekly for up to roughly 16 weeks. This clonotype was counted at least ten times. This receptor's antigen is unknown. The sample holds no much larger clone one base away, and base qualities are not on file. From the cysteine through the phenylalanine, the CDR3 covers 15 amino acids. Here the CDR3 DNA is all that survives: 45 bases in frame from base 1. According to the germline V gene (reference sequence), CDR1 reads SGHKS and CDR2 reads YYEKEE. Trimming accounts for 2 bases at V and 2 bases at J, while the number of junction bases matched to no gene is 3. General study outcomes and caveats: VDJdb matching was skewed toward anti-spike CD8 responses and likely underestimated virus-specific expansions, missing private and CD4 specificities.

Material for sequencing was whole blood. This TCR was recovered from an adult who was a healthcare worker with PCR-confirmed SARS-CoV-2 infection or an uninfected control (not recorded which). Recombination linked TRBV5-5 to TRBJ1-5; 8 central bases correspond to TRBD1. CDR3 protein: CASSLIQGGNQPQHF. The DNA sequence reads TGTGCCAGCAGCTTAATACAGGGGGGCAATCAGCCCCAGCATTTT.